Shown below are 11 T cell receptor beta chains from a single sample sequenced in a study of cytomegalovirus exposure and HLA in healthy donors. The primer mix had 60 Vbeta and 13 Jbeta primers. Profiled with immunoSEQ multiplex PCR; TCRdb holds only in-frame clones, not every one. The profile shows roughly 98,000 clones, 70% to 80% of them singletons. Sequencing was carried out using PBMCs. The source is a female donor in good health and CMV-seronegative.

This chain connects TRBV4-3 to TRBJ2-4, with a possible D match to TRBD2 (5 bases). CDR3 size: 16 residues. Trimming pared 0 bases from V and 0 bases from J, leaving 9 bases between. Germline V CDR1 and CDR2: LGHNA, YSLEER. The CDR3 protein is CASSQDVGIAKNIQYF. CDR3 sequence (DNA): TGCGCCAGCAGCCAAGACGTCGGGATAGCCAAAAACATTCAGTACTTC.

The chain uses TRBV11-2 and TRBJ1-5; 10 bases line up with TRBD1. Germline values: CDR1 SGHAT, CDR2 FQNNGV. This CDR3 region has 16 residues. J lost 7 bases, V lost 6 bases, and 12 bases had no gene match. CDR3 amino acids: CASRTDRGPGRQPQHF. CDR3 in DNA: TGTGCCAGCAGGACCGACAGGGGGCCGGGACGACAGCCCCAGCATTTT. Full variable domain (missing parts from reference TRBV11-2 and TRBJ1-5): EAGVAQSPRYKIIEKRQSVAFWCNPISGHATLYWYQQILGQGPKLLIQFQNNGVVDDSQLPKDRFSAERLKGVDSTLKIQPAKLEDSAVYLCASRTDRGPGRQPQHFGDGTRLSIL.

V and J are TRBV5-1 and TRBJ1-2; 11 bases match TRBD1. CDR1 and CDR2 from the germline V gene are SGHRS and YFSETQ. V was pared by 4 bases and J by 7 bases, with 6 bases of the junction left unmatched. The CDR3 length is 14 residues. The CDR3 coding sequence is TGCGCCAGCAGCGATGGACAGGGGGCCGTTGGCTACACCTTC. The encoded protein is CASSDGQGAVGYTF.

The chain recombines TRBV29-1 with TRBJ2-2, with 7 positions matching TRBD1. The CDR3 spans 13 residues. The germline V gene has CDR1 SQVTM and CDR2 ANQGSEA. J lost 8 bases, V lost 3 bases, and 6 bases had no gene match. This chain's CDR3 is CSVDSQGVGELFF. The CDR3 coding sequence is TGCAGCGTTGATAGTCAGGGGGTGGGGGAGCTGTTTTTT.

The gene calls are TRBV11-2 and TRBJ2-2, with TRBD1 as a possible D gene (6 bases). This CDR3 comprises 17 residues. Germline values: CDR1 SGHAT, CDR2 FQNNGV. V was trimmed by 5 bases and J by 3 bases, leaving 19 bases between them. Written as DNA, the CDR3 is TGTGCCAGCAGCCGTGGACAGTTCCCGGACTACACCGGGGAGCTGTTTTTT. Translation: CASSRGQFPDYTGELFF.

CDR3 sequence (DNA): TGCGCCAGCAGCCAAACGGACAGATTCTATGGCTACACCTTC. The encoded protein is CASSQTDRFYGYTF. This rearrangement joins TRBV4-1 to TRBJ1-2; tentative D call: TRBD1 (6 bases). CDR3 length: 14 amino acids. V shed 2 bases and J shed 4 bases, with 11 bases lying between them. CDR1 is MGHRA and CDR2 is YSYEKL in the germline V gene.

This rearrangement joins TRBV7-9 to TRBJ2-6; 10 bases line up with TRBD1. The CDR3 spans 18 residues. The V gene's germline CDR1 is SEHNR and CDR2 FQNEAQ (reference sequence). With V trimmed by 5 bases and J by 0 bases, 7 bases remained unmatched. In nucleotides, the CDR3 is TGTGCCAGCAGCCCTCGACAGGGGGCGGGCTCTGGGGCCAACGTCCTGACTTTC. This sequence encodes CASSPRQGAGSGANVLTF.

V gene TRBV10-3 combines with J gene TRBJ1-3, with 8 bases aligning to TRBD1. Germline values: CDR1 ENHRY, CDR2 SYGVKD. The CDR3 totals 17 residues. The junction had 14 bases not matched to a gene; V was cut back by 2 bases and J by 8 bases. This CDR3 is CAISEPPAGQAVYTIYF. CDR3 sequence (DNA): TGTGCCATCAGTGAGCCCCCCGCGGGACAGGCGGTTTACACCATATATTTT.

To note about this clone: The germline gene is not matched at one end of the junction; a read error may be the cause. This chain connects TRBV6-1 to TRBJ1-1; 10 nucleotides align to TRBD1. Germline V gene sequence: CDR1 MNHNS, CDR2 SASEGT. This CDR3 is 14 amino acids long. This chain's CDR3 is CASSRTGGSTEAFF. The DNA for the CDR3 is TGCGCCAGCAGTCGGACAGGGGGAAGTACTGAAGCTTTCTTT.

This clone was counted only a few times. V usage is TRBV9 and J usage is TRBJ2-1; 7 bases are shared with TRBD1. Germline V gene lookup returns CDR1 SGDLS and CDR2 YYNGEE. The CDR3 is 19 amino acids. The V gene end was trimmed by 3 bases and the J gene end by 0 bases; junction bases not matched to a gene: 15. CDR3 loop: CASSARLQGPPTSYNEQFF. CDR3 in DNA: TGTGCCAGCAGCGCCAGATTACAGGGGCCTCCTACCTCCTACAATGAGCAGTTCTTC.

The V gene is TRBV7-2, the J gene TRBJ1-1, with D uncertain. The CDR3 is made up of 13 amino acids. The germline CDR1 and CDR2 sequences are SGHTA and FQGNSA. V lost 1 base and J lost 1, with 4 bases in between. For the CDR3, the DNA is TGTGCCAGCAGCTTAGGGGCGAACACTGAAGCTTTCTTT. Its translation is CASSLGANTEAFF.